A single T cell receptor (beta chain) is shown here with its context. In germline, CDR1 is SGHNT, CDR2 YYREEE (reference sequence). V lost 4 bases, J lost 0 bases, and 4 bases stayed unmatched. There are 15 residues in the CDR3. TCRdb's table, derived via immunoSEQ multiplex PCR, lists solely in-frame clones and lacks some. The sample contains about 120,000 clones, approximately 95% of which appear only once. These data originate in a study of T cell changes during pregnancy in multiple sclerosis. This TCR was recovered from a female donor with multiple sclerosis, enrolled in a pregnancy study. This specimen consisted of peripheral blood, obtained before pregnancy. The chain recombines TRBV5-4 with TRBJ2-3, with 8 bases that match TRBD2. The CDR3 spells CASSTKRGSTDTQYF. The CDR3, as DNA: TGTGCCAGCAGCACCAAGCGGGGGAGCACAGATACGCAGTATTTT. Supplemented by reference TRBV5-4 and TRBJ2-3, the full variable domain reads ETGVTQSPTHLIKTRGQQVTLRCSSQSGHNTVSWYQQALGQGPQFIFQYYREEENGRGNFPPRFSGLQFPNYSSELNVNALELDDSALYLCASSTKRGSTDTQYFGPGTRLTVL.